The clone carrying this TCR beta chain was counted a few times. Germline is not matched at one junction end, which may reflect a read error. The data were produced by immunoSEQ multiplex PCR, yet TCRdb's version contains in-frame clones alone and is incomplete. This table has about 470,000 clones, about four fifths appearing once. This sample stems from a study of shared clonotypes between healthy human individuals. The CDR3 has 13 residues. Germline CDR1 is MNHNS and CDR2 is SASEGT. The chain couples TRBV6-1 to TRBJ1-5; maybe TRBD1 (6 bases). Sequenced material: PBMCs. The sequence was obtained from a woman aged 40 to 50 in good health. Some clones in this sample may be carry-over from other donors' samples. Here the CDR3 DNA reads TGTGCCAGCAGGGACAGTAGCTATCAGCCCCAGCATTTT. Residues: CASRDSSYQPQHF.